The 19 T cell receptor beta chains below were found in one sample sequenced in a study of PD-L1 blockade in urothelial cancer. Documented time point: peripheral blood 6 weeks after treatment start. Sequenced by immunoSEQ multiplex PCR; TCRdb stores in-frame clones only, minus some. The top ten hold approximately 8.2% of the sample, which has about 30,000 clones, about nine tenths seen once. The sequencing here drew on PBMCs, taken around atezolizumab (anti-PD-L1) treatment. All receptors come from an older man with urothelial cancer.

This clone has only one observation. The V gene is TRBV29-1, the J gene TRBJ1-1; a possible D gene is TRBD1 (6 bases). CDR1 and CDR2 from the germline V gene are SQVTM and ANQGSEA. The CDR3 extends over 13 amino acids. The V gene lost 4 bases and the J gene lost 3 bases, with 12 bases spanning the gap. CDR3 DNA sequence: TGCAGCGTTGGGGCGAGGACAGACACTGAAGCTTTCTTT. Its translation is CSVGARTDTEAFF.

V usage is TRBV5-1 and J usage is TRBJ1-1, with TRBD1 identical over 7 bases. The germline gives CDR1 SGHRS, CDR2 YFSETQ. V dropped 2 bases and J dropped 2; count of bases not matched to a gene: 3. The CDR3 contains 14 residues. The DNA of the CDR3 is TGCGCCAGCAGCTTAGGACAGGCTAACACTGAAGCTTTCTTT. Translation gives CASSLGQANTEAFF.

CDR3 protein: CASSLLLEGGNTIYF. In DNA, the CDR3 is TGTGCCAGCAGTTTACTTTTGGAGGGTGGAAACACCATATATTTT. The chain has TRBV6-6 and TRBJ1-3; no firm D call. Trimming removed 4 bases at V and 3 bases at J, with 13 bases between. Germline CDR1 reads MNHNY; CDR2 reads SVGAGI (reference sequence). CDR3 length: 15 residues.

The sample holds a few counts of this clone. An end of the junction differs from the germline gene, which may be a read error. This chain uses TRBV20-1 with TRBJ1-2; maybe TRBD1 (5 bases). This CDR3 contains 11 residues. CDR1 and CDR2 (germline): DFQATT, SNEGSKA (reference sequence). The CDR3 sequence: CSGASNYGYTF. The CDR3 DNA is TGTAGTGGGGCTTCGAACTATGGCTACACCTTC.

The J gene is TRBJ2-1, the V gene TRBV5-4, with D perhaps matching TRBD1 (7 bases). Trimming cost V 3 bases and J 7 bases, with 23 bases left between them. The CDR3 is 17 amino acids. The germline V gene has CDR1 SGHNT and CDR2 YYREEE (reference sequence). CDR3 coding DNA: TGTGCCAGCAGCTCCCAACAACTAGCAGGGGGGTCGAATGAGCAGTTCTTC. Translation: CASSSQQLAGGSNEQFF.

This rearrangement joins TRBV27 to TRBJ2-3; the D gene is possibly TRBD1 (5 bases). Per germline, CDR1 MNHEY and CDR2 SMNVEV (reference sequence). Trimming pared 0 bases from V and 1 base from J, leaving 8 bases between. This CDR3 spans 15 amino acids. In DNA form, the CDR3 reads TGTGCCAGCAGTTTATCAGGGGCCGGCACAGATACGCAGTATTTT. Protein: CASSLSGAGTDTQYF.

The V call is TRBV18, the J call TRBJ1-2, with D possibly matching TRBD1 (6 bases). CDR1 is KGHSH, CDR2 LQKENI, per germline. The CDR3 runs 13 residues. V was shortened by 4 bases and J by 2 bases, with 8 bases between the two germline ends. In DNA form, the CDR3 reads TGTGCCAGCTCACTCGGACAGAACTATGGCTACACCTTC. Protein product: CASSLGQNYGYTF.

This clone has just one count. The chain has TRBV11-3 and TRBJ2-5; 7 positions match TRBD1. In germline, CDR1 is SGHNT, CDR2 YENEEA. Unmatched junction bases numbered 8, after V lost 3 bases and J lost 1 base. This CDR3 has 16 amino acids. This chain's CDR3 is CASSFVPRDSQETQYF. CDR3 DNA: TGTGCCAGCAGCTTTGTGCCTCGGGACAGCCAAGAGACCCAGTACTTC.

V and J are TRBV28 and TRBJ2-2, with 9 bases fitting TRBD2. Germline V CDR1 and CDR2: MDHEN, SYDVKM. V shed 4 bases and J 5 bases; nucleotides not matched to a gene: 5. The CDR3 is 15 residues long. CDR3 protein: CASSSSGRKTGELFF. The DNA for the CDR3 is TGTGCCAGCAGTTCCAGCGGGAGGAAAACCGGGGAGCTGTTTTTT.

The gene calls are TRBV7-2 and TRBJ2-1; 12 positions match TRBD2. The CDR3 totals 15 residues. The junction had 6 bases not matched to a gene; V was cut back by 5 bases and J by 7 bases. The germline CDR1 and CDR2 sequences are SGHTA and FQGNSA. Here the CDR3 reads CASSQPTSGSNEQFF. Written as DNA, the CDR3 is TGTGCCAGCAGCCAACCGACTAGCGGGAGTAATGAGCAGTTCTTC.

The chain is built from TRBV5-4 and TRBJ2-1; possible D gene TRBD1, 5 bases. The V gene's germline CDR1 is SGHNT and CDR2 YYREEE (reference sequence). This CDR3 spans 16 amino acids. Trimming took off 3 bases at V and 2 bases at J, with 15 bases between the two ends. The CDR3 protein is CASSSRTHQTYNEQFF. Written as DNA, the CDR3 is TGTGCCAGCAGCTCCCGGACACACCAAACCTACAATGAGCAGTTCTTC.

The rearrangement joins TRBV7-9 to TRBJ1-2; a weak D match, TRBD1 (6 bases). V was cut by 4 bases and J by 5 bases, with 17 bases left in between. Germline-derived CDR1 and CDR2 are SEHNR and FQNEAQ (reference sequence). This CDR3 spans 15 amino acids. The CDR3 loop reads CASSSTNQGTYGYTF. The CDR3 DNA reads TGTGCCAGCAGCTCCACGAATCAGGGGACATATGGCTACACCTTC.

The rearrangement links TRBV27 to TRBJ2-1, with D perhaps matching TRBD1 (5 bases). The CDR3 spans 12 residues. Germline V gives CDR1 MNHEY, CDR2 SMNVEV (reference sequence). Trimming took 3 bases from V and 11 from J, leaving 11 bases between them. CDR3 sequence: CASSFGDSKQFF. The CDR3 DNA sequence: TGTGCCAGCAGTTTTGGCGACAGTAAGCAGTTCTTC.

The chain has TRBV19 and TRBJ1-1, with TRBD1 matching 9 bases. The CDR3 contains 15 residues. CDR1 LNHDA and CDR2 SQIVND come from the germline V gene (reference sequence). The junction had 9 bases not matched to a gene; V was cut back by 5 bases and J by 5 bases. The CDR3 sequence: CASSPQTGGGTEAFF. The CDR3 DNA is TGTGCCAGTAGTCCTCAAACAGGGGGCGGAACTGAAGCTTTCTTT.

V gene TRBV10-3 combines with J gene TRBJ1-5; the D gene is possibly TRBD1 (6 bases). The CDR3 is 14 residues long. Per the germline V gene, CDR1 is ENHRY and CDR2 is SYGVKD. Trimming stripped 0 bases from V and 7 bases from J, with 10 bases between. The chain's CDR3 is CAISESYRDQPQHF. CDR3 DNA sequence: TGTGCCATCAGTGAGTCGTACAGGGACCAGCCCCAGCATTTT.

V and J are TRBV19 and TRBJ2-7; maybe TRBD2 (6 bases). V shed 9 bases and J shed 7 bases, with 13 bases lying between them. CDR3 size: 11 residues. The germline gives CDR1 LNHDA, CDR2 SQIVND (reference sequence). The CDR3 bases are TGTGCCAGCTCCTGGGGGGATGAGCAGTACTTC. It yields the protein CASSWGDEQYF.

This clone was observed once. This chain uses TRBV18 with TRBJ2-7, with 7 bases fitting TRBD1. CDR1 KGHSH and CDR2 LQKENI come from the germline V gene. V lost 6 bases to trimming and J lost 6 bases; unmatched junction nucleotides: 2. CDR3 length equals 11 residues. The CDR3: CASSTGVEQYF. CDR3 bases: TGTGCCAGCTCCACAGGGGTCGAGCAGTACTTC.

This rearrangement joins TRBV29-1 to TRBJ2-7; 10 bases map to TRBD2. The CDR3 loop spans 14 amino acids. V trimming: 5 bases; J trimming: 5 bases; junction bases outside the gene matches: 9. Germline values: CDR1 SQVTM, CDR2 ANQGSEA. CDR3 protein: CSVKQREGFNEQYF. The CDR3, as DNA: TGCAGCGTTAAGCAGCGGGAGGGTTTTAACGAGCAGTACTTC.

V usage is TRBV5-4 and J usage is TRBJ2-7, with 7 bases identical to TRBD1. The J segment lost 5 bases and the V segment lost 3 bases, leaving 8 bases of the junction unmatched. The CDR3 runs to 14 residues. Germline CDR1 SGHNT, CDR2 YYREEE (reference sequence). The CDR3 sequence: CASSSRQGRNEQYF. In DNA form, the CDR3 reads TGTGCCAGCAGCTCTAGACAGGGAAGGAACGAGCAGTACTTC.